This paragraph covers one TCR beta chain sequence. The sample comes from a study of T-cell reconstitution after alpha-beta-depleted transplantation in children. TCRbeta library construction was performed incorporating unique molecular identifiers. TCRdb fed the PCR reads into MiXCR, producing one record per CDR3 protein. The sample lists about 500,000 distinct CDR3 sequences, 30% to 35% occurring once. Germline V gene data show CDR1 as KGHDR and CDR2 as SFDVKD. The length of the CDR3 is 13 residues. V lost 7 bases and J lost 2, with 10 bases in between. The TCR originated in a human donor who donated a stem cell graft to a child with aplastic anemia. The chain combines TRBV24-1 with TRBJ1-1, with a possible D match to TRBD1 (5 bases). The input for sequencing was PBMCs from the stem cell graft donor, taken from the stem cell graft. CDR3 DNA: TGTGCCACCAGGGCGACAGATAACACTGAAGCTTTCTTT. Protein: CATRATDNTEAFF.